This T cell receptor beta chain is from a study of blood T cell repertoires in COVID-19. The wider study: Collection of acute and convalescent COVID-19 samples took place in the United States, Italy and Spain. PBMCs, B-cell-depleted T cells, or T cells were the source of the cDNA or gDNA that made up the material.

The CDR3 sequence is 15 residues long. Trimming removed 11 bases from V and 5 bases from J; junction bases left unmatched: 11. Germline values: CDR1 MNHEY, CDR2 SMNVEV (reference sequence). In the source study's methods: Reference gene primer amplification in the assay estimated nucleated cell counts. Libraries were prepared by immunoSEQ multiplex PCR; TCRdb keeps only in-frame clonotypes and omits some of them. That table furnishes V, J and clone size, whereas the DNA furnished D and trimming. The sample yields roughly 28,000 clones, just over 85% seen once. The chain combines TRBV27 with TRBJ2-2, with 10 nucleotides matching TRBD2. This clonotype was obtained from a woman aged 50 to 60 with active COVID-19. Source material: peripheral blood. In DNA, the CDR3 is TGTGCCTCCAAGTCTAGCGGGAGCGGGACCGGGGAGCTGTTTTTT. The encoded protein is CASKSSGSGTGELFF.